The 16 T cell receptor beta chains given below trace back to one sample, sequenced in a study of blood T cell repertoires in COVID-19. Here immunoSEQ multiplex PCR was the method, and the copy in TCRdb shows in-frame clones only, minus some. Of around 430,000 clones listed, around 88% are singletons. The sample comprised peripheral blood. The receptors stem from a woman between 45 and 60 years old with COVID-19, enrolled during active disease.

The chain employs TRBV11-2 and TRBJ2-7; 8 bases match TRBD1. J lost 3 bases, V lost 5 bases, and 9 bases had no gene match. CDR3 length: 15 residues. The V gene's germline CDR1 is SGHAT and CDR2 FQNNGV. DNA of the CDR3: TGTGCCAGCAGCCATGGGACAGGTGACCGCTACGAGCAGTACTTC. Its translation is CASSHGTGDRYEQYF. Complete variable domain (other parts from reference TRBV11-2 and TRBJ2-7): EAGVAQSPRYKIIEKRQSVAFWCNPISGHATLYWYQQILGQGPKLLIQFQNNGVVDDSQLPKDRFSAERLKGVDSTLKIQPAKLEDSAVYLCASSHGTGDRYEQYFGPGTRLTVT.

With regard to this clone: Other DNA sequences in the sample encode the same CDR3. The rearrangement links TRBV10-3 to TRBJ1-4; no definite D call. Germline-derived CDR1 and CDR2 are ENHRY and SYGVKD. This CDR3 is 12 amino acids long. The V gene lost 3 bases and the J gene lost 8 bases, with 7 bases spanning the gap. CDR3 in amino acids: CAISEPGEKLFF. The CDR3 bases are TGTGCCATCAGTGAACCGGGGGAAAAACTGTTTTTT.

The rearrangement uses TRBV2 and TRBJ1-1; 8 bases align to TRBD1. This CDR3 spans 11 amino acids. Germline trimming cut 5 bases from V and 10 bases from J; bases unmatched to any gene: 3. The germline gives CDR1 SNHLY, CDR2 FYNNEI. In nucleotides, the CDR3 is TGTGCCAGCAGTACCGGGACAGGAGCTTTCTTT. This translates into CASSTGTGAFF. The full variable domain, in which reference TRBV2 and TRBJ1-1 provide the parts outside the CDR3, is EPEVTQTPSHQVTQMGQEVILRCVPISNHLYFYWYRQILGQKVEFLVSFYNNEISEKSEIFDDQFSVERPDGSNFTLKIRSTKLEDSAMYFCASSTGTGAFFGQGTRLTVV.

The chain employs TRBV5-1 and TRBJ1-6; 8 bases are a match to TRBD1. CDR3 length equals 15 residues. In germline, CDR1 is SGHRS, CDR2 YFSETQ. Trimming removed 4 bases from V and 7 bases from J; junction bases left unmatched: 7. The CDR3 DNA is TGCGCCAGCAGCGTTACCGGGACAGGAAATTCACCCCTCCACTTT. Protein product: CASSVTGTGNSPLHF.

The chain links TRBV5-1 to TRBJ2-2; 7 nucleotides agree with TRBD1. The V gene's germline CDR1 is SGHRS and CDR2 YFSETQ. V trimming: 4 bases; J trimming: 3 bases; junction bases outside the gene matches: 6. The CDR3 contains 15 residues. CDR3: CASSRWQGDTGELFF. The CDR3 coding sequence is TGCGCCAGCAGCCGTTGGCAGGGGGACACCGGGGAGCTGTTTTTT.

This sequence joins TRBV30 and TRBJ1-2; the match to TRBD1 covers 7 bases. This CDR3 contains 13 residues. Germline lookup yields CDR1 GTSNPN and CDR2 SVGIG (reference sequence). Trimming cost V 4 bases and J 8 bases; bases outside gene matches: 10. The CDR3 DNA reads as TGTGCCTGGACGCGACAGGGAGTGGACGGCTACACCTTC. It yields the protein CAWTRQGVDGYTF.

The chain links TRBV9 to TRBJ2-7; D perhaps matches TRBD2 (5 bases). The CDR3 is made up of 13 amino acids. V was clipped by 3 bases and J by 6 bases, with 13 bases between them. CDR1 and CDR2 (germline): SGDLS, YYNGEE. CDR3 coding DNA: TGTGCCAGCAGCGACGGGATTACTTCCGAGCAGTACTTC. Amino acids: CASSDGITSEQYF.

The chain is built from TRBV6-1 and TRBJ1-6; D is perhaps TRBD1 (5 bases). Between the trimmed V and J ends, which lost 0 bases and 10 bases, there was a span of 10 bases. The CDR3 contains 14 residues. Germline values: CDR1 MNHNS, CDR2 SASEGT. CDR3 protein: CASSEARVRSPLHF. The DNA of the CDR3 is TGTGCCAGCAGTGAAGCCAGGGTTCGGTCACCCCTCCACTTT.

This clone was found once. The V gene is TRBV5-6, the J gene TRBJ1-5; D uncertain. Germline V gene lookup returns CDR1 SGHDT and CDR2 YYEEEE. There are 13 residues in the CDR3. The V gene lost 4 bases and the J gene lost 4 bases, with 9 bases spanning the gap. CDR3 amino acids: CASSLGSNQPQHF. The CDR3 region has the DNA TGTGCCAGCAGCCTGGGGAGTAATCAGCCCCAGCATTTT.

The chain carries TRBV28 and TRBJ1-1, with 10 bases identical to TRBD1. Germline V gene sequence: CDR1 MDHEN, CDR2 SYDVKM. The V segment lost 5 bases and the J segment 2 bases; nucleotides outside the gene matches: 8. The CDR3 runs 16 residues. The CDR3 DNA sequence: TGTGCCAGCAGTCGGGACAGGGGCACCTTTAACACTGAAGCTTTCTTT. It codes for CASSRDRGTFNTEAFF.

This chain uses TRBV18 with TRBJ1-3; TRBD1 is a possible D gene (5 bases). V was pared by 4 bases and J by 3 bases, with 19 bases between. Germline CDR1 and CDR2: KGHSH and LQKENI. The CDR3 contains 17 residues. CDR3 sequence reads: CASSLRTGRVDGNTIYF. DNA for the CDR3: TGTGCCAGCTCACTCCGCACTGGCAGGGTCGATGGAAACACCATATATTTT.

This clone was observed once. The gene calls are TRBV29-1 and TRBJ1-5; D gene ambiguous. The V end was cut by 7 bases, the J end by 3 bases, with 10 bases between. Germline V gene data show CDR1 as SQVTM and CDR2 as ANQGSEA. This CDR3 contains 12 residues. CDR3 region: CSAGGSNQPQHF. The CDR3, as DNA: TGCAGCGCCGGAGGTTCCAATCAGCCCCAGCATTTT.

The rearrangement joins TRBV5-5 to TRBJ2-5; 9 bases agree with TRBD1. CDR3 length: 17 residues. V gave up 4 bases and J gave up 4 bases; unmatched junction bases: 14. The V gene's germline CDR1 is SGHKS and CDR2 YYEKEE (reference sequence). The CDR3 DNA reads TGTGCCAGCAGCCTGGGAAGGGGACAGGGCGAGGGAGAGACCCAGTACTTC. It codes for CASSLGRGQGEGETQYF.

V usage is TRBV27 and J usage is TRBJ1-3, with D possibly TRBD1 on 5 matching bases. CDR3 size: 15 residues. Germline values: CDR1 MNHEY, CDR2 SMNVEV (reference sequence). V lost 4 bases and J 6 bases, leaving 16 bases between the germline ends. CDR3 nucleotide sequence: TGTGCCAGCAGTTCAGCGCGTTGGGGCCCAAACACCATATATTTT. This gives the protein CASSSARWGPNTIYF.

The chain is built from TRBV18 and TRBJ1-6; tentative D call: TRBD1 (6 bases). V was shortened by 0 bases and J by 9 bases, with 27 bases between the two germline ends. The germline V gene has CDR1 KGHSH and CDR2 LQKENI. The CDR3 runs to 20 residues. In DNA form, the CDR3 reads TGTGCCAGCTCACCACCGAGGTGGCAGGGGAAACGGTACAAAGGTTCACCCCTCCACTTT. It codes for CASSPPRWQGKRYKGSPLHF.

The chain combines TRBV4-1 with TRBJ2-7; D perhaps matches TRBD2 (5 bases). Germline CDR1 reads MGHRA; CDR2 reads YSYEKL. V gave up 0 bases and J gave up 7 bases, with 22 bases separating them. This CDR3 is 17 amino acids long. As DNA, the CDR3 is TGCGCCAGCAGCCAAGATCTTTGGCGAGGGAGACTGGAAGAGCAGTACTTC. Its translation: CASSQDLWRGRLEEQYF.